This is a list of T cell receptor beta chains from one sample in a study of blood T cells in healthy people across ages. TCRdb recomputed calls from the 5' RACE reads with MiXCR, one row per CDR3 protein. The profile shows about 780,000 distinct CDR3 sequences, more than 35% of them singletons. Input material: blood. The source of these receptors is a man older than 75 in good health. The CDR3 runs from the conserved cysteine through the conserved F or W. Fields, in order: V gene, D gene, clone size, J gene, CDR3 length, CDR3 DNA, CDR3 protein. D genes are given only for firm matches. Size is omitted from some rows. Given values are once, few, many or a class for expanded clones.

v_gene: TRBV19
d_gene: TRBD2
abundance: NA
j_gene: TRBJ2-3
len: 16
CDR3nt: TGTGCCAGTAGTAACCCTAGCGGCCCTACCACAGATACGCAGTATTTT
CDR3aa: CASSNPSGPTTDTQYF

v_gene: TRBV4-2
d_gene: NA
abundance: few
j_gene: TRBJ1-5
len: 14
CDR3nt: TGTGCCAGCAGCCGTACATCTAGCAATCAGCCCCAGCATTTT
CDR3aa: CASSRTSSNQPQHF

v_gene: TRBV7-2
d_gene: TRBD2
abundance: NA
j_gene: TRBJ2-2
len: 16
CDR3nt: TGTGCCAGCAGCCCCCCGACTAGCGGGAGTGTCGGGGAGCTGTTTTTT
CDR3aa: CASSPPTSGSVGELFF

v_gene: TRBV9
d_gene: TRBD2
abundance: few
j_gene: TRBJ2-1
len: 14
CDR3nt: TGTGCCAGCAGCGGACTAGCGGGAGGCGATGAGCAGTTCTTC
CDR3aa: CASSGLAGGDEQFF

v_gene: TRBV6-6
d_gene: NA
abundance: NA
j_gene: TRBJ1-2
len: 15
CDR3nt: TGTGCCAGCAGTTACGCGTCGCAGGGATGGTATGGCTACACCTTC
CDR3aa: CASSYASQGWYGYTF

v_gene: TRBV9
d_gene: TRBD1
abundance: NA
j_gene: TRBJ2-7
len: 16
CDR3nt: TGTGCCAGCAGCGGGGGACAGGGGGGTTCCTCCTACGAGCAGTACTTC
CDR3aa: CASSGGQGGSSYEQYF

v_gene: TRBV20-1
d_gene: TRBD1
abundance: NA
j_gene: TRBJ1-4
len: 15
CDR3nt: TGCAGTGCTAGGCCTCCGGGACAGATCGTCAGAAAACTGTTTTTT
CDR3aa: CSARPPGQIVRKLFF

v_gene: TRBV4-3
d_gene: NA
abundance: NA
j_gene: TRBJ2-5
len: 14
CDR3nt: TGCGCCAGCAGACCCCAGGCCCATCAAGAGACCCAGTACTTC
CDR3aa: CASRPQAHQETQYF

v_gene: TRBV29-1
d_gene: NA
abundance: NA
j_gene: TRBJ2-7
len: 13
CDR3nt: TGCAGCGTTAGTGGCCCCTACTCCTACGAGCAGTACTTC
CDR3aa: CSVSGPYSYEQYF

v_gene: TRBV20-1
d_gene: TRBD1
abundance: NA
j_gene: TRBJ2-2
len: 17
CDR3nt: TGCAGTGCTGCTATGACAGGGGCCGATGCGAACACCGGGGAGCTGTTTTTT
CDR3aa: CSAAMTGADANTGELFF

v_gene: TRBV20-1
d_gene: NA
abundance: NA
j_gene: TRBJ2-7
len: 13
CDR3nt: TGCAGTGCTCCAGGGGCAATTTCCTACGAGCAGTACTTC
CDR3aa: CSAPGAISYEQYF

v_gene: TRBV9
d_gene: TRBD2
abundance: few
j_gene: TRBJ2-7
len: 15
CDR3nt: TGTGCCAGCAGCGTCTTTAGCGGGGAGGTGTACGAGCAGTACTTC
CDR3aa: CASSVFSGEVYEQYF

v_gene: TRBV20-1
d_gene: TRBD2
abundance: NA
j_gene: TRBJ2-7
len: 17
CDR3nt: TGCAGTGCTAGAGTCTCCGGGACTAGCGGGATCCTCTACGAGCAGTACTTC
CDR3aa: CSARVSGTSGILYEQYF

v_gene: TRBV7-2
d_gene: NA
abundance: many
j_gene: TRBJ2-5
len: 15
CDR3nt: TGTGCCAGCAGCTTAGATCTTCGGGGGGCAGAGACCCAGTACTTC
CDR3aa: CASSLDLRGAETQYF

v_gene: TRBV6-4
d_gene: NA
abundance: NA
j_gene: TRBJ1-1
len: 14
CDR3nt: TGTGCCAGCAGGAGGGAAGACGGTTCCACTGAAGCTTTCTTT
CDR3aa: CASRREDGSTEAFF

v_gene: TRBV4-3
d_gene: TRBD1
abundance: NA
j_gene: TRBJ2-7
len: 17
CDR3nt: TGCGCCAGCAGCCAAGAAGGTCCGGGCAGGGGGTCCTACGAGCAGTACTTC
CDR3aa: CASSQEGPGRGSYEQYF

v_gene: TRBV5-1
d_gene: TRBD2
abundance: few
j_gene: TRBJ2-2
len: 16
CDR3nt: TGCGCCAGCAGCACGGGACTAGCGGGACCCACCGGGGAGCTGTTTTTT
CDR3aa: CASSTGLAGPTGELFF

v_gene: TRBV6-6
d_gene: NA
abundance: NA
j_gene: TRBJ1-5
len: 14
CDR3nt: TGTGCCAGCAGTCCCGTAGGGTACAGTCAGCCCCAGCATTTT
CDR3aa: CASSPVGYSQPQHF

v_gene: TRBV6-2/TRBV6-3
d_gene: TRBD2
abundance: NA
j_gene: TRBJ2-3
len: 14
CDR3nt: TGTGCCAGCTTAGCGGCGGGGGGCCCAGATACGCAGTATTTT
CDR3aa: CASLAAGGPDTQYF

v_gene: TRBV20-1
d_gene: NA
abundance: many
j_gene: TRBJ2-1
len: 15
CDR3nt: TGCAGTGCTAGAGATTTAGGGGCTCACTACAATGAGCAGTTCTTC
CDR3aa: CSARDLGAHYNEQFF

v_gene: TRBV30
d_gene: TRBD2
abundance: few
j_gene: TRBJ2-2
len: 14
CDR3nt: TGTGCCTGGCGGGAGGGCGTGGGCACCGGGGAGCTGTTTTTT
CDR3aa: CAWREGVGTGELFF

v_gene: TRBV20-1
d_gene: NA
abundance: NA
j_gene: TRBJ2-5
len: 13
CDR3nt: TGCAGTGCCCAGGGACTTTATGGAGAGACCCAGTACTTC
CDR3aa: CSAQGLYGETQYF

v_gene: TRBV20-1
d_gene: TRBD1
abundance: NA
j_gene: TRBJ2-6
len: 18
CDR3nt: TGCAGTGCTAGCTCCTGGGGCAGGGGGCTAAGCGGGGCCAACGTCCTGACTTTC
CDR3aa: CSASSWGRGLSGANVLTF

v_gene: TRBV20-1
d_gene: NA
abundance: NA
j_gene: TRBJ1-6
len: 16
CDR3nt: TGCAGTGCTAGAGACGCAACGAAACTCCCTTACTCACCCCTCCACTTT
CDR3aa: CSARDATKLPYSPLHF

v_gene: TRBV20-1
d_gene: NA
abundance: NA
j_gene: TRBJ1-2
len: 14
CDR3nt: TGCAGTGCTAGACCCCAAGAGGGGGTCTATGGCTACACCTTC
CDR3aa: CSARPQEGVYGYTF

v_gene: TRBV28
d_gene: TRBD1
abundance: NA
j_gene: TRBJ1-1
len: 15
CDR3nt: TGTGCCAGCAGTTTACAGACAGGGAGGGGAACTGAAGCTTTCTTT
CDR3aa: CASSLQTGRGTEAFF

v_gene: TRBV2
d_gene: NA
abundance: few
j_gene: TRBJ1-1
len: 13
CDR3nt: TGTGCCAGCAGTGAATGGACGTCGGGACAAGCTTTCTTT
CDR3aa: CASSEWTSGQAFF

v_gene: TRBV5-5
d_gene: NA
abundance: NA
j_gene: TRBJ2-3
len: 16
CDR3nt: TGTGCCAGCAGCTTGGCAACAGGCCATAGCACAGATACGCAGTATTTT
CDR3aa: CASSLATGHSTDTQYF

v_gene: TRBV5-1
d_gene: NA
abundance: NA
j_gene: TRBJ2-1
len: 14
CDR3nt: TGCGCCAGCAGCTTCCCCGACGTTGGGAATGAGCAGTTCTTC
CDR3aa: CASSFPDVGNEQFF

v_gene: TRBV29-1
d_gene: NA
abundance: NA
j_gene: TRBJ2-3
len: 12
CDR3nt: TGCAGCGCCCGCGATGGAGGGGGCTCGCAGTATTTT
CDR3aa: CSARDGGGSQYF

v_gene: TRBV27
d_gene: NA
abundance: NA
j_gene: TRBJ1-6
len: 15
CDR3nt: TGTGCCAGCACCCCATCGGTCCCCTATAATTCACCCCTCCACTTT
CDR3aa: CASTPSVPYNSPLHF

v_gene: TRBV28
d_gene: NA
abundance: NA
j_gene: TRBJ2-6
len: 17
CDR3nt: TGTGCCAGCAGTTTCCGATCGGGGATGGCTGGGGCCAACGTCCTGACTTTC
CDR3aa: CASSFRSGMAGANVLTF

v_gene: TRBV6-1
d_gene: TRBD1
abundance: NA
j_gene: TRBJ1-2
len: 12
CDR3nt: TGTGCCAGCACAGGGGGCGGCTATGGCTACACCTTC
CDR3aa: CASTGGGYGYTF

v_gene: TRBV2
d_gene: NA
abundance: NA
j_gene: TRBJ2-7
len: 16
CDR3nt: TGTGCCAGCAGACCGACTGGCGGGAATCCCACCTACGAGCAGTACTTC
CDR3aa: CASRPTGGNPTYEQYF

v_gene: TRBV4-2
d_gene: TRBD1
abundance: NA
j_gene: TRBJ2-2
len: 16
CDR3nt: TGTGCCAGCAGCCGCTCGACAGGGGGCAGCACCGGGGAGCTGTTTTTT
CDR3aa: CASSRSTGGSTGELFF

v_gene: TRBV7-9
d_gene: NA
abundance: many
j_gene: TRBJ2-7
len: 12
CDR3nt: TGTGCCAGCGGGGAGGGGGCGTACGAGCAGTACTTC
CDR3aa: CASGEGAYEQYF

v_gene: TRBV5-1
d_gene: NA
abundance: NA
j_gene: TRBJ2-7
len: 12
CDR3nt: TGCGCCAGCAGCTTGACACAATACGAGCAGTACTTC
CDR3aa: CASSLTQYEQYF

v_gene: TRBV6-1
d_gene: NA
abundance: few
j_gene: TRBJ1-2
len: 13
CDR3nt: TGTGCCAGCAGTGCCGGGGCGGGCTATGGCTACACCTTC
CDR3aa: CASSAGAGYGYTF

v_gene: TRBV3-1
d_gene: NA
abundance: NA
j_gene: TRBJ1-2
len: 16
CDR3nt: TGTGCCAGCAGCCAATACCTACAGGGAGGTCTGGGAGGCTACACCTTC
CDR3aa: CASSQYLQGGLGGYTF

v_gene: TRBV7-2
d_gene: TRBD2
abundance: once
j_gene: TRBJ2-7
len: 15
CDR3nt: TGTGCCAGCGGCTTATCTAGCGGGACTCACTACGAGCAGTACTTC
CDR3aa: CASGLSSGTHYEQYF

v_gene: TRBV12-3/TRBV12-4
d_gene: TRBD2
abundance: few
j_gene: TRBJ2-7
len: 16
CDR3nt: TGTGCCAGCAGTGGTTCACCGACTAGCGGGGTCTACGAGCAGTACTTC
CDR3aa: CASSGSPTSGVYEQYF

v_gene: TRBV29-1
d_gene: TRBD1
abundance: many
j_gene: TRBJ2-1
len: 14
CDR3nt: TGCAGCGCAAAACCGGGACAGGGGGCCAATGAGCAGTTCTTC
CDR3aa: CSAKPGQGANEQFF

v_gene: TRBV20-1
d_gene: NA
abundance: NA
j_gene: TRBJ2-3
len: 15
CDR3nt: TGCAGTGCTAGAGATTTTGGCAGGAGCACAGATACGCAGTATTTT
CDR3aa: CSARDFGRSTDTQYF

v_gene: TRBV29-1
d_gene: NA
abundance: NA
j_gene: TRBJ2-5
len: 14
CDR3nt: TGCAGCGCTACACCCCCAGGGTCTTTGCATGAGCAGTACTTC
CDR3aa: CSATPPGSLHEQYF

v_gene: TRBV29-1
d_gene: NA
abundance: NA
j_gene: TRBJ2-5
len: 16
CDR3nt: TGCAGCGTTGAGGTCTTTGCAGGGGCGGTGCGAGAGACCCAGTACTTC
CDR3aa: CSVEVFAGAVRETQYF

v_gene: TRBV5-8
d_gene: TRBD2
abundance: NA
j_gene: TRBJ2-1
len: 19
CDR3nt: TGTGCCAGCAGTTCACCTACGACTAGCGGGGGGTTCACCTACAATGAGCAGTTCTTC
CDR3aa: CASSSPTTSGGFTYNEQFF